This T cell receptor beta chain was identified in a study of T-cell memory formation after mild COVID-19. The wider study: TCR clusters mostly belonged to single donors. Study observations and caveats: The CD4+ clones that contracted clustered mainly within CM and EM, and the CD8+ clones concentrated in EMRA. That cross-reactive memory joined was suggested by some responding clones appearing in pre-infection memory.

Germline-derived CDR1 and CDR2 are MNHNY and SVGAGI (reference sequence). V lost 7 bases to trimming and J lost 4 bases; unmatched junction nucleotides: 8. CDR3 size: 15 residues. TCRdb analysed the 5' RACE reads with MiXCR anew, one entry per CDR3 protein. The table shows 150,000 to 200,000 distinct CDR3 sequences, with under 14% occurring only once. Of note for this clonotype: Its antigen is undetermined.

The V and J genes are TRBV6-6 and TRBJ2-5, with 11 bases lining up with TRBD2. The source is a man younger than 35 who had mild COVID-19 (a few samples of this study predate the infection). Cell type and time point are not known. Sequenced: PBMCs or a T cell subset sorted from them (not recorded which). In DNA form, the CDR3 reads TGTGCCAGCATCCTTAGCGGGGGGGCCGGAGAGACCCAGTACTTC. This gives the protein CASILSGGAGETQYF.